What follows are 22 T cell receptor beta chains derived from one specimen sequenced in a study of T cells after yellow fever vaccination. TCRdb itself ran the 5' RACE reads through MiXCR, one entry per CDR3 protein. The table has a few hundred thousand distinct CDR3 sequences, roughly 19% seen once. The sample here was PBMCs, taken 15 days after the yellow fever booster vaccination. The receptors derive from a man aged 30 to 39 who received the YFV17D yellow fever vaccine.

The chain joins TRBV18 to TRBJ1-2; D remains ambiguous. V lost 6 bases, J lost 2 bases, and 13 bases lay in between. CDR1 is KGHSH and CDR2 is LQKENI in the germline V gene. The CDR3 loop spans 14 amino acids. The CDR3 DNA reads as TGTGCCAGCTCTATCTCTCGGGAAAACTATGGCTACACCTTC. Translation: CASSISRENYGYTF.

The rearrangement uses TRBV7-2 and TRBJ2-7, with D perhaps matching TRBD1 or TRBD2 (5 bases each). Trimming took off 6 bases at V and 2 bases at J, with 17 bases between the two ends. The CDR3 is 15 amino acids. CDR1 and CDR2 from the germline V gene are SGHTA and FQGNSA. The CDR3 region is CASRFNRDGAYEQYF. As DNA, the CDR3 is TGTGCCAGCAGATTCAACCGGGACGGAGCCTACGAGCAGTACTTC.

The chain links TRBV7-2 to TRBJ2-3; 13 bases are shared with TRBD2. This CDR3 comprises 16 residues. From germline, CDR1 is SGHTA and CDR2 FQGNSA. Trimming at V came to 3 bases and at J to 4 bases, leaving 4 bases not matched to a gene. The CDR3 reads CASSFTSGRAADTQYF. The CDR3 bases are TGTGCCAGCAGCTTCACTAGCGGGAGGGCCGCAGATACGCAGTATTTT.

The rearrangement joins TRBV2 to TRBJ2-1, with 8 nucleotides matching TRBD1. There are 13 residues in the CDR3. V lost 4 bases to trimming and J lost 8 bases; unmatched junction nucleotides: 4. From germline, CDR1 is SNHLY and CDR2 FYNNEI. The CDR3 coding sequence is TGTGCCAGCAGTGGTGACAGGGGATATGAGCAGTTCTTC. Translated: CASSGDRGYEQFF.

This clonotype was seen more than once but under ten times. The J gene is TRBJ2-2, the V gene TRBV7-2; no definite D call. Trimming took 6 bases from V and 2 from J, leaving 13 bases between them. Germline V gene lookup returns CDR1 SGHTA and CDR2 FQGNSA. The CDR3 covers 15 residues. CDR3: CASRFQPANTGELFF. The CDR3 DNA sequence: TGTGCCAGCAGGTTCCAGCCAGCAAACACCGGGGAGCTGTTTTTT. Combining the CDR3 with reference TRBV7-2 and TRBJ2-2 gives the whole variable domain GAGVSQSPSNKVTEKGKDVELRCDPISGHTALYWYRQSLGQGLEFLIYFQGNSAPDKSGLPSDRFSAERTGGSVSTLTIQRTQQEDSAVYLCASRFQPANTGELFFGEGSRLTVL.

This clonotype was seen a few times. V is TRBV12-3 or TRBV12-4 and J is TRBJ2-1; D call uncertain. The ends were cut back, 3 bases at V and 4 bases at J, with 25 bases in the middle. The length of the CDR3 is 19 residues. CDR3: CASSFVYSPATSDYNEQFF. CDR3 DNA sequence: TGTGCCAGCAGTTTCGTCTATTCTCCGGCCACGTCGGATTACAATGAGCAGTTCTTC.

This clonotype occurred a few times. The chain is built from TRBV29-1 and TRBJ1-2; D gene uncertain. Trimming shortened V by 3 bases and J by 3 bases, and 8 bases separated the two germline ends. Germline V CDR1 and CDR2: SQVTM, ANQGSEA. There are 12 residues in the CDR3. In nucleotides, the CDR3 is TGCAGCGTTGACGGGCCCCACTATGGCTACACCTTC. Its protein is CSVDGPHYGYTF. Together with reference TRBV29-1 and TRBJ1-2, the CDR3 gives the full variable domain: SAVISQKPSRDICQRGTSLTIQCQVDSQVTMMFWYRQQPGQSLTLIATANQGSEATYESGFVIDKFPISRPNLTFSTLTVSNMSPEDSSIYLCSVDGPHYGYTFGSGTRLTVV.

This chain links TRBV6-2 or TRBV6-3 with TRBJ2-1; TRBD1 might be the D (6 bases). V was clipped by 0 bases and J by 7 bases, with 13 bases between them. CDR3 length equals 15 residues. Germline assignment: CDR1 MNHEY and CDR2 SVGEGT. CDR3 bases: TGTGCCAGCAGTTACTCGAGGGGGAGCGTGAATGAGCAGTTCTTC. Protein product: CASSYSRGSVNEQFF.

This clonotype was observed a few times. V is TRBV6-2 or TRBV6-3 and J is TRBJ2-7; the match to TRBD2 covers 7 bases. This CDR3 has 14 residues. Germline loops: CDR1 MNHEY, CDR2 SVGEGT. With V trimmed by 10 bases and J by 6 bases, 15 bases remained unmatched. The CDR3 is CAIREEGSVSEQYF. The DNA for the CDR3 is TGTGCCATCCGGGAGGAGGGGAGTGTTAGCGAGCAGTACTTC.

The chain has TRBV12-3 or TRBV12-4 and TRBJ2-7, with D unclear. This CDR3 has 12 residues. Trimming removed 7 bases from V and 6 bases from J, with 13 bases in between. The chain's CDR3 is CASTRDLGEQYF. The CDR3 bases are TGTGCCAGCACCCGCGACTTGGGCGAGCAGTACTTC.

This clonotype came up a few times. The V gene is TRBV4-3, the J gene TRBJ2-2, with D perhaps TRBD1 or TRBD2 (5 bases each). The germline V and J ends were trimmed by 3 bases and 4 bases, with 9 bases remaining between them. The CDR3 length is 14 residues. Germline V gene lookup returns CDR1 LGHNA and CDR2 YSLEER. The DNA of the CDR3 is TGCGCCAGCAGCCATGGGACCCCCACCGGGGAGCTGTTTTTT. Translating it yields CASSHGTPTGELFF.

V and J are TRBV12-3 or TRBV12-4 and TRBJ2-1; a possible D gene is TRBD2 (5 bases). This CDR3 comprises 14 residues. Trimming took 7 bases from V and 4 from J, leaving 14 bases between them. The CDR3 DNA follows: TGTGCCAGCACCTCACGGGGTTTTTACAATGAGCAGTTCTTC. Protein product: CASTSRGFYNEQFF.

This clonotype was found a few times. The genes are TRBV12-3 or TRBV12-4 and TRBJ1-2; 7 nucleotides agree with TRBD1. The V gene end was trimmed by 10 bases and the J gene end by 0 bases; junction bases not matched to a gene: 5. CDR3 length equals 13 residues. The CDR3 loop is CATRGTSNYGYTF. The CDR3 nucleotides are TGTGCCACCAGGGGGACGTCTAACTATGGCTACACCTTC.

This chain's CDR3 is CASSESASPQHF. CDR3 nucleotides: TGCGCCAGCAGTGAGTCCGCGTCGCCCCAGCATTTT. The chain employs TRBV10-2 and TRBJ1-5, with D unresolved. V dropped 0 bases and J dropped 9 bases, with 6 bases sitting between them. Germline CDR1 and CDR2: WSHSY and SAAADI. The CDR3 length is 12 residues.

V gene TRBV3-1 combines with J gene TRBJ2-7; D is ambiguous. The germline V gene has CDR1 LGHDT and CDR2 YNNKEL (reference sequence). The CDR3 loop spans 15 amino acids. V was pared by 1 base and J by 6 bases, with 16 bases between. The CDR3 reads CASSQVVGLNTEQYF. Written as DNA, the CDR3 is TGTGCCAGCAGCCAAGTAGTAGGCCTAAACACCGAGCAGTACTTC.

The CDR3 nucleotides are TGTGCCAGCAGTTTTGGTCAACGGGGGTCCGAGCAGTACTTC. This encodes CASSFGQRGSEQYF. V is TRBV12-3 or TRBV12-4 and J is TRBJ2-7; tentative D call: TRBD2 (6 bases). This CDR3 contains 14 residues. V was shortened by 3 bases and J by 6 bases, with 15 bases between the two germline ends.

CDR3 protein: CSARVSGSEAFF. The CDR3 DNA follows: TGCAGTGCTAGAGTCTCCGGATCTGAAGCTTTCTTT. The rearrangement uses TRBV20-1 and TRBJ1-1; D is ambiguous. Germline CDR1 and CDR2: DFQATT and SNEGSKA (reference sequence). The CDR3 consists of 12 residues. With 1 base removed from V and 6 bases from J, the gap between germline ends came to 9 bases.

This clonotype has a handful of counts. The chain uses TRBV25-1 and TRBJ2-3; D is uncertain. The germline CDR1 and CDR2 sequences are MGHDK and SYGVNS. V dropped 5 bases and J dropped 4 bases, with 10 bases sitting between them. This CDR3 is 13 amino acids long. This CDR3 reads CASSLRVADTQYF. The DNA for the CDR3 is TGTGCCAGCAGTCTCCGAGTGGCAGATACGCAGTATTTT.

This chain connects TRBV28 to TRBJ2-7; D is perhaps TRBD2 (7 bases). V was trimmed by 7 bases and J by 4 bases, leaving 20 bases between them. The germline CDR1 and CDR2 sequences are MDHEN and SYDVKM. CDR3 length: 15 residues. CDR3 nucleotide sequence: TGTGCCAGCACGGGGGGCCCGGCGGGGGTTTACGAGCAGTACTTC. The encoded protein is CASTGGPAGVYEQYF.

The J gene is TRBJ2-3, the V gene TRBV3-1; 7 nucleotides agree with TRBD2. V lost 0 bases, J lost 6 bases, and 15 bases stayed unmatched. Germline lookup yields CDR1 LGHDT and CDR2 YNNKEL (reference sequence). The CDR3 spans 18 residues. CDR3 bases: TGTGCCAGCAGCCAAGATAATCCGTCTAGCGGTTGGATTGATACGCAGTATTTT. This encodes CASSQDNPSSGWIDTQYF.

The rearrangement joins TRBV12-3 or TRBV12-4 to TRBJ2-2; D unresolved. Trimming shortened V by 6 bases and J by 4 bases, and 9 bases separated the two germline ends. The CDR3 has 13 residues. The CDR3 nucleotides read TGTGCCAGCAGACTGTTTGTCACCGGGGAGCTGTTTTTT. Translated: CASRLFVTGELFF.

This clonotype has a handful of counts. This chain uses TRBV30 with TRBJ1-2; weak D call: TRBD1 (6 bases). The CDR3 is made up of 13 amino acids. Trimming took 2 bases from V and 8 from J, leaving 15 bases between them. In germline, CDR1 is GTSNPN, CDR2 SVGIG (reference sequence). The CDR3 loop reads CAWSLQGVLGYTF. CDR3 DNA sequence: TGTGCCTGGAGTTTACAGGGAGTCTTGGGCTACACCTTC.